Below are 30 T cell receptor beta chains sequenced from a single sample in a study of identical twins. From the 5' RACE reads, TCRdb called clonotypes with MiXCR, one entry per CDR3 protein. The sample has fewer than 900,000 distinct CDR3 sequences; less than 25% are singletons. These data also featured in a second study, about T cells expressing NK-cell markers.

The sample consisted of PBMCs. The receptor set was obtained from a woman between 18 and 29 years old in good health.

This chain connects TRBV4-1 to TRBJ2-7, with TRBD2 matching 7 bases. The CDR3 spans 14 residues. Germline CDR1 is MGHRA and CDR2 is YSYEKL. The ends lost 3 bases at V and 3 bases at J; junction bases unmatched: 5. The CDR3 is CASSQYGGNYEQYF. In nucleotides, the CDR3 is TGCGCCAGCAGCCAGTACGGGGGGAACTACGAGCAGTACTTC.

The V and J genes are TRBV6-1 and TRBJ2-7; TRBD1 agrees at 10 bases. Germline V gene data show CDR1 as MNHNS and CDR2 as SASEGT. The CDR3 consists of 14 residues. V trimming: 5 bases; J trimming: 6 bases; junction bases outside the gene matches: 7. CDR3 loop: CASSPMGQGSEQYF. The CDR3 nucleotides are TGTGCCAGCAGTCCCATGGGACAGGGGTCCGAGCAGTACTTC.

The chain couples TRBV7-2 to TRBJ2-5; 8 bases line up with TRBD1. CDR1 is SGHTA, CDR2 FQGNSA, per germline. The CDR3 sequence is 13 residues long. V shed 8 bases, J shed 5 bases, and the junction held 7 bases outside the gene matches. CDR3 in amino acids: CASGDRGVETQYF. The CDR3 nucleotides read TGTGCCAGCGGAGACAGGGGCGTGGAGACCCAGTACTTC.

This sequence joins TRBV29-1 and TRBJ1-2; 7 bases line up with TRBD1. The length of the CDR3 is 12 residues. The ends lost 6 bases at V and 6 bases at J; junction bases unmatched: 7. In germline, CDR1 is SQVTM, CDR2 ANQGSEA. The CDR3: CSVETGVNGYTF. CDR3 nucleotides: TGCAGCGTCGAAACAGGGGTAAATGGCTACACCTTC.

This clonotype was picked up many times. The CDR3 nucleotides read TGTGCCACCAGCAGAGGTTCTGGAGGCGCCTACGAGCAGTACTTC. Amino acid sequence: CATSRGSGGAYEQYF. The V and J genes are TRBV15 and TRBJ2-7; weak D call: TRBD2 (5 bases). From germline, CDR1 is LNHNV and CDR2 YYDKDF (reference sequence). V gave up 1 base and J gave up 2 bases, with 12 bases separating them. This CDR3 has 15 amino acids.

This clonotype appeared a few times. The chain employs TRBV20-1 and TRBJ2-7; a weak D match, TRBD1 (6 bases). The CDR3 covers 13 residues. Germline CDR1 is DFQATT and CDR2 is SNEGSKA (reference sequence). V lost 6 bases to trimming and J lost 2 bases, with 14 bases between them. The CDR3 sequence: CSAYQTGTYEQYF. In DNA, the CDR3 is TGCAGTGCCTACCAGACAGGTACCTACGAGCAGTACTTC.

The J gene is TRBJ1-6, the V gene TRBV6-1; 8 bases agree with TRBD1. V lost 3 bases and J lost 8; bases outside the gene matches: 9. Germline loops: CDR1 MNHNS, CDR2 SASEGT. This CDR3 is built from 16 residues. The CDR3 protein is CASSDWQGQGYSPLHF. CDR3 DNA: TGTGCCAGCAGTGATTGGCAAGGACAGGGTTATTCACCCCTCCACTTT.

The chain combines TRBV20-1 with TRBJ2-3; D may be TRBD2 (5 bases). The germline CDR1 and CDR2 sequences are DFQATT and SNEGSKA (reference sequence). The CDR3 totals 15 residues. Trimming stripped 6 bases from V and 4 bases from J, with 20 bases between. CDR3 sequence: CSAKRGGPRADTQYF. The CDR3 nucleotides are TGCAGTGCCAAAAGAGGCGGGCCGCGGGCAGATACGCAGTATTTT.

The genes are TRBV7-9 and TRBJ2-1, with D tentatively TRBD2 (5 bases). V dropped 3 bases and J dropped 5 bases, with 20 bases sitting between them. This CDR3 comprises 17 residues. Germline CDR1 and CDR2: SEHNR and FQNEAQ (reference sequence). The CDR3 sequence: CASSFNPFSGKNNEQFF. CDR3 DNA: TGTGCCAGCAGCTTCAACCCCTTCTCCGGGAAAAACAATGAGCAGTTCTTC.

There are a few counts of this clonotype. This chain joins TRBV20-1 and TRBJ2-5, with 11 positions matching TRBD2. Germline V CDR1 and CDR2: DFQATT, SNEGSKA (reference sequence). V lost 8 bases to trimming and J lost 2 bases; unmatched junction nucleotides: 7. This CDR3 spans 14 amino acids. CDR3 in DNA: TGCAGTTTAAGACTAGCGGGAATTCAAGAGACCCAGTACTTC. Its protein product is CSLRLAGIQETQYF.

This clonotype was detected only a few times. The chain uses TRBV20-1 and TRBJ1-1; D might be TRBD1 (6 bases). V gave up 3 bases and J gave up 4 bases, with 12 bases separating them. Per germline, CDR1 DFQATT and CDR2 SNEGSKA (reference sequence). The CDR3 loop spans 13 amino acids. CDR3 sequence: CSASVQGGTEAFF. As DNA, the CDR3 is TGCAGTGCTAGTGTACAAGGGGGCACTGAAGCTTTCTTT.

Comments on this clonotype: A much larger clone lies one base from this, so it may be a read error. The chain uses TRBV20-1 and TRBJ2-5; the match to TRBD2 covers 16 bases. This CDR3 region has 16 residues. Germline CDR1 reads DFQATT; CDR2 reads SNEGSKA (reference sequence). CDR3 coding DNA: TGCAGTGCCAGAGGGACTAGCGGGAGGGTCGCAGGGACCCAGTACTTC. Residues: CSARGTSGRVAGTQYF.

The V gene is TRBV12-3 or TRBV12-4, the J gene TRBJ1-1, with D unresolved. Trimming took 2 bases from V and 4 from J, leaving 11 bases between them. The CDR3 sequence is 14 residues long. The CDR3 reads CASSLYGSGTEAFF. In DNA, the CDR3 is TGTGCCAGCAGTTTATACGGTTCCGGCACTGAAGCTTTCTTT.

This clonotype appeared a few times. V and J are TRBV27 and TRBJ1-2; unclear D gene. Trimming pared 8 bases from V and 4 bases from J, leaving 14 bases between. This CDR3 region has 13 residues. Per germline, CDR1 MNHEY and CDR2 SMNVEV (reference sequence). The CDR3 here is CASSRGIFYGYTF. CDR3 nucleotides: TGTGCCAGCTCCAGAGGGATATTCTATGGCTACACCTTC.

The rearrangement joins TRBV20-1 to TRBJ1-1; 9 nucleotides line up with TRBD1. The V and J ends lost 0 bases and 5 bases, in that order; junction bases with no gene match: 10. This CDR3 comprises 16 residues. CDR1 DFQATT and CDR2 SNEGSKA come from the germline V gene (reference sequence). The DNA for the CDR3 is TGCAGTGCTAGAGATGGCGCGGGACAGGGAGGGACTGAAGCTTTCTTT. Translating gives CSARDGAGQGGTEAFF.

CDR3 protein: CASSRYGPLSNQPQHF. CDR3 sequence (DNA): TGCGCCAGCAGTAGATACGGCCCACTCAGCAATCAGCCCCAGCATTTT. V gene TRBV10-2 combines with J gene TRBJ1-5; D gene unclear. In germline, CDR1 is WSHSY, CDR2 SAAADI. The CDR3 spans 16 residues. The V end was cut by 5 bases, the J end by 1 base, with 15 bases between.

This clonotype appeared many times. CDR3 loop: CASSQNDREGYGYTF. The CDR3, as DNA: TGTGCCAGCAGTCAAAACGACAGGGAGGGCTATGGCTACACCTTC. The chain uses TRBV6-1 and TRBJ1-2, with 7 bases lining up with TRBD1. The ends lost 5 bases at V and 4 bases at J; junction bases unmatched: 10. The germline V gene has CDR1 MNHNS and CDR2 SASEGT. The CDR3 contains 15 residues.

The chain is built from TRBV9 and TRBJ2-1; D possibly corresponds to TRBD2 (5 bases). Trimming took off 1 base at V and 6 bases at J, with 17 bases between the two ends. This CDR3 has 16 residues. Germline CDR1 and CDR2: SGDLS and YYNGEE. The CDR3 nucleotides are TGTGCCAGCAGCGTATCCCGGGATCGAGTGGGCAATGAGCAGTTCTTC. Protein sequence: CASSVSRDRVGNEQFF.

J is TRBJ2-1 and V is TRBV20-1, with D possibly TRBD2 on 6 matching bases. CDR3 length: 13 amino acids. From germline, CDR1 is DFQATT and CDR2 SNEGSKA (reference sequence). Deletions cut 7 bases from V and 6 bases from J, with 16 bases between. CDR3 sequence reads: CSGPLGSLNEQFF. The CDR3 bases are TGCAGTGGCCCCCTCGGGAGTCTCAATGAGCAGTTCTTC.

This clonotype was seen only a few times. V gene TRBV7-2 combines with J gene TRBJ2-7, with D perhaps matching TRBD1 or TRBD2 (5 bases each). The CDR3 length is 15 residues. The V gene lost 2 bases and the J gene lost 2 bases, with 13 bases spanning the gap. Germline-derived CDR1 and CDR2 are SGHTA and FQGNSA. The CDR3 DNA sequence: TGTGCCAGCAGCTTAACCCGAGGGGTGGCCTACGAGCAGTACTTC. Amino acids: CASSLTRGVAYEQYF.

V gene TRBV7-9 combines with J gene TRBJ1-1; D is unresolved. The CDR3 sequence is 13 residues long. The germline V and J ends were trimmed by 4 bases and 1 base, with 7 bases remaining between them. CDR1 and CDR2 (germline): SEHNR, FQNEAQ (reference sequence). CDR3 nucleotides: TGTGCCAGCAGCTCGCAGTGGAACACTGAAGCTTTCTTT. This encodes CASSSQWNTEAFF.

CDR3 nucleotides: TGCAGTGCTAGAGGAGAGGTCTACGAGCAGTACTTC. This gives the protein CSARGEVYEQYF. V usage is TRBV20-1 and J usage is TRBJ2-7; D call uncertain. The CDR3 spans 12 residues. V shed 1 base and J shed 3 bases, with 7 bases lying between them. Germline-derived CDR1 and CDR2 are DFQATT and SNEGSKA (reference sequence).

The chain uses TRBV6-5 and TRBJ2-2; unclear D gene. V was clipped by 0 bases and J by 8 bases, with 16 bases between them. Germline-derived CDR1 and CDR2 are MNHEY and SVGAGI. The CDR3 runs to 16 residues. CDR3 loop: CASSYSNVMKSGELFF. The CDR3 bases are TGTGCCAGCAGTTACTCGAATGTAATGAAGAGTGGGGAGCTGTTTTTT.

This clonotype was seen only a few times. The chain is built from TRBV7-9 and TRBJ2-7, with unresolved D. Trimming pared 5 bases from V and 6 bases from J, leaving 17 bases between. Germline assignment: CDR1 SEHNR and CDR2 FQNEAQ (reference sequence). The CDR3 runs 14 residues. The CDR3 reads CASSPRTSSVEQYF. The CDR3 bases are TGTGCCAGCAGCCCGAGGACGAGTTCCGTCGAGCAGTACTTC.

This rearrangement joins TRBV5-1 to TRBJ2-3; tentative D call: TRBD2 (6 bases). Trimming shortened V by 4 bases and J by 6 bases, and 24 bases separated the two germline ends. The germline CDR1 and CDR2 sequences are SGHRS and YFSETQ. CDR3 length equals 17 residues. The CDR3 here is CASSPQPAGTLTDTQYF. The CDR3 DNA follows: TGCGCCAGCAGCCCCCAACCCGCCGGGACTCTGACTGATACGCAGTATTTT.

This clonotype was seen many times. The chain combines TRBV29-1 with TRBJ2-3, with D perhaps matching TRBD1 or TRBD2 (5 bases each). V was pared by 5 bases and J by 5 bases, with 14 bases between. Looked up from germline, CDR1 is SQVTM and CDR2 is ANQGSEA. The CDR3 is made up of 13 amino acids. The chain's CDR3 is CSVTGASEDTQYF. In nucleotides, the CDR3 is TGCAGCGTTACCGGGGCCTCTGAAGATACGCAGTATTTT.

This clonotype has only a few counts. V gene TRBV5-1 combines with J gene TRBJ2-1, with 15 positions matching TRBD2. With 6 bases clipped from V and 4 bases from J, the junction kept 8 bases outside the gene matches. CDR1 SGHRS and CDR2 YFSETQ come from the germline V gene. There are 17 residues in the CDR3. The CDR3 DNA reads TGCGCCAGCACCCTCGGACTAGCGGGGGGGCTATACAATGAGCAGTTCTTC. This encodes CASTLGLAGGLYNEQFF.

V is TRBV5-1 and J is TRBJ2-1; D is uncertain. The CDR3 runs to 14 residues. Looked up from germline, CDR1 is SGHRS and CDR2 is YFSETQ. V lost 4 bases and J lost 3, with 11 bases in between. The CDR3 nucleotides are TGCGCCAGCAGCCACCAGGCGGACTACAATGAGCAGTTCTTC. It yields the protein CASSHQADYNEQFF.

This clonotype was counted between two and nine times. The rearrangement links TRBV11-3 to TRBJ2-3; 8 bases are a match to TRBD2. This CDR3 spans 15 amino acids. V was pared by 0 bases and J by 3 bases, with 2 bases of the junction left unmatched. The germline gives CDR1 SGHNT, CDR2 YENEEA. This CDR3 reads CASSLEAGATDTQYF. CDR3 bases: TGTGCCAGCAGCTTAGAAGCGGGAGCGACAGATACGCAGTATTTT.

The chain is built from TRBV20-1 and TRBJ2-5, with TRBD1 identical over 12 bases. Unmatched junction bases numbered 6, after V lost 6 bases and J lost 7 bases. There are 13 residues in the CDR3. Germline V gene sequence: CDR1 DFQATT, CDR2 SNEGSKA (reference sequence). Here the CDR3 reads CSAPTGQGATQYF. The CDR3 nucleotides read TGCAGTGCCCCAACGGGACAGGGGGCGACCCAGTACTTC.